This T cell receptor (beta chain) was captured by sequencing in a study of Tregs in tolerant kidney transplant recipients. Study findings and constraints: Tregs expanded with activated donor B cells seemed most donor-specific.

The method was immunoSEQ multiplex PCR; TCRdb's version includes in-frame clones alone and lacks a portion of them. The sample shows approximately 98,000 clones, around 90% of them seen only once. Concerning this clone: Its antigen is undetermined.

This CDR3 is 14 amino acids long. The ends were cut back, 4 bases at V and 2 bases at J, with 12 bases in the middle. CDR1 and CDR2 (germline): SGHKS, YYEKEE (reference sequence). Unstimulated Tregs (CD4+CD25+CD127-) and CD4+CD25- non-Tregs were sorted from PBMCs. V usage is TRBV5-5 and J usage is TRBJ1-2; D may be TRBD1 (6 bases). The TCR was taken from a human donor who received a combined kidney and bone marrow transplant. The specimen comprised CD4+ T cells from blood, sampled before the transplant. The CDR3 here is CASSQTGTNYGYTF. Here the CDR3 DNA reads TGTGCCAGCAGCCAAACCGGGACAAACTATGGCTACACCTTC.